One TCR beta chain is described in this entry. Its antigen is not identified. This record belongs to a study of CD8+CD57+ T cells in acquired aplastic anemia. General study findings and limits: Sharing between patients and controls was observed for around 30 CD8+ CDR3 sequences.

Flow cytometry had shown expanded CD8+CD57+ cells in the patients chosen for sequencing. Receipt of therapy had not occurred in any patient by the time of blood sampling. For CDR3 and TCR beta VDJ profiling, genomic DNA was the template used. TCRdb reprocessed the reads with MiXCR, giving one entry per CDR3 protein. Among 260,000 or so distinct CDR3 sequences listed, roughly 82% were seen once. The CDR3 length is 13 residues. Germline loops: CDR1 LNHNV, CDR2 YYDKDF (reference sequence). The V gene lost 5 bases and the J gene lost 6 bases, with 14 bases spanning the gap. The chain couples TRBV15 to TRBJ2-7; no reliable D call. Source material: sorted CD4+, CD8+, or CD8+CD57+ T cells (not recorded which) from PBMCs. This receptor was obtained from a human donor with aplastic anemia. CDR3 nucleotide sequence: TGTGCCACCAGCTTGACCACCAGCTGCGAGCAGTACGTC. Translated: CATSLTTSCEQYV.